Listed below are T cell receptor beta chains from one sample, sequenced in a study of cytomegalovirus exposure and HLA in healthy donors. Libraries were prepared by immunoSEQ multiplex PCR; TCRdb keeps only in-frame clonotypes and omits some of them. Its table records 70,000 or so clones. Input material: PBMCs. These receptors were collected from a boy younger than 18 in good health and CMV-seronegative. CDR3s include the opening cysteine and the closing phenylalanine or tryptophan. The D gene is left open where the match is weak.

TRBV7-2	TRBD1	TRBJ2-7	TGTGCCAGTAGCCGGGACAGATACTACGAGCAGTACTTC	CASSRDRYYEQYF
TRBV13	-	TRBJ2-3	TGTGCCAGCAGCTTACCAGGCACAGATACGCAGTATTTT	CASSLPGTDTQYF
TRBV7-3	-	TRBJ2-1	TGTGCCAGCAGCTTAACTACAGGTATGGAGCAGTTCTTC	CASSLTTGMEQFF
TRBV11-3	-	TRBJ2-2	TGTGCCAGCAGCTTAGGGCTGGCCCCCGGGGAGCTGTTTTTT	CASSLGLAPGELFF
TRBV9	-	TRBJ2-1	TGTGCCAGCAGCGTAGACCCTTCGAGCTCCTACAATGAGCAGTTCTTC	CASSVDPSSSYNEQFF
TRBV30	TRBD1	TRBJ2-1	TGTGCCTGGAGGACAGGGACCCTCTTATACAATGAGCAGTTCTTC	CAWRTGTLLYNEQFF
TRBV6-1	TRBD1	TRBJ1-1	TGTGCCAGCAGGACAGGGAAGGACACTGAAGCTTTCTTT	CASRTGKDTEAFF
TRBV4-2	-	TRBJ1-2	TGTGCCAGCAGCCAAGCCAAGTCGGGCTATGGCTACACCTTC	CASSQAKSGYGYTF
TRBV27	-	TRBJ2-7	TGTGCCAGCAGTTATTTTCAGGGGGGCCCCTACGAGCAGTACTTC	CASSYFQGGPYEQYF
TRBV6-6	-	TRBJ2-5	TGTGCCAGCAAGCACGGGACTGGGGGTAACGAAGAGACCCAGTACTTC	CASKHGTGGNEETQYF
TRBV9	TRBD2	TRBJ2-4	TGTGCCAGCAGCCCATTAGCGGGAGGGAAGGAAAACATTCAGTACTTC	CASSPLAGGKENIQYF
TRBV29-1	TRBD1	TRBJ1-1	TGCAGCGTTGAAGATTGGGGACAGGGGGTGAACACTGAAGCTTTCTTT	CSVEDWGQGVNTEAFF
TRBV6-4	-	TRBJ1-1	TGTGCCAGCAGTGACGTACGGGGGAGAGCTTTCTTT	CASSDVRGRAFF
TRBV19	TRBD1	TRBJ2-7	TGTGCCAGTAGCCCAACCCGGACAGGGATGCGGGAGCAGTACTTC	CASSPTRTGMREQYF
TRBV18	TRBD1	TRBJ2-2	TGTGCCAGCTCACCACGGACAGGGGCGAGCACCGGGGAGCTGTTTTTT	CASSPRTGASTGELFF
TRBV19	-	TRBJ1-5	TGTGCCAGTGCGCCAGGGCCCGTGGCTCCCCAGCATTTT	CASAPGPVAPQHF
TRBV6-1	TRBD1	TRBJ1-2	TGTGCCAGCAGTGAGAACAGGGGTCCCTTCCACTATGGCTACACCTTC	CASSENRGPFHYGYTF
TRBV9	-	TRBJ2-3	TGTGCCAGCAGCGTAGGGGTGGAGACTAGCACAGATACGCAGTATTTT	CASSVGVETSTDTQYF
TRBV2	TRBD2	TRBJ2-7	TGTGCCAGCAGTGATGGTGGTAGCGGGAGGCCCCCTAGGCAGTACTTC	CASSDGGSGRPPRQYF
TRBV6-5	TRBD1	TRBJ2-1	TGTGCCAGCAGTTACTCCAGGGGGCCCCCGGGCAATGAGCAGTTCTTC	CASSYSRGPPGNEQFF
TRBV15	TRBD2	TRBJ2-3	TGTGCCACCAGTGGGACTAGCGGGGTGCTAGGTACGCAGTATTTT	CATSGTSGVLGTQYF
TRBV14	-	TRBJ1-1	TGTGCCAGCAGCCAAGAGTCCAGGGTAATGAGCACTGAAGCTTTCTTT	CASSQESRVMSTEAFF